Included here is one TCR beta chain sequence, with context. No antigen is known for it. The data derive from a study of cytomegalovirus exposure and HLA in healthy donors. PCR was performed using 60 Vbeta and 13 Jbeta primers. Repertoires were generated with immunoSEQ multiplex PCR, while TCRdb's copy carries only in-frame clones and drops some. The table shows 200,000 or so clones, with 70% to 80% occurring only once. Study results and caveats: Later genetic work tied a missense DCLRE1C variant to beta-chain V and J trimming. Roughly uniform depth of sequencing across donors was assumed in presence/absence analyses.

Looked up from germline, CDR1 is MDHEN and CDR2 is SYDVKM. This CDR3 comprises 16 residues. V was pared by 4 bases and J by 3 bases, with 19 bases between. This TCR was sampled from a woman younger than 45 in good health and CMV-seropositive. The rearrangement uses TRBV28 and TRBJ2-7, with D tentatively TRBD1 (6 bases). Sequencing was carried out using PBMCs. The DNA of the CDR3 is TGTGCCAGCAGTTCACTCCTCGACAGGCTGGACTACGAGCAGTACTTC. Its protein is CASSSLLDRLDYEQYF. The whole variable domain, filled in from reference TRBV28 and TRBJ2-7, reads DVKVTQSSRYLVKRTGEKVFLECVQDMDHENMFWYRQDPGLGLRLIYFSYDVKMKEKGDIPEGYSVSREKKERFSLILESASTNQTSMYLCASSSLLDRLDYEQYFGPGTRLTVT.